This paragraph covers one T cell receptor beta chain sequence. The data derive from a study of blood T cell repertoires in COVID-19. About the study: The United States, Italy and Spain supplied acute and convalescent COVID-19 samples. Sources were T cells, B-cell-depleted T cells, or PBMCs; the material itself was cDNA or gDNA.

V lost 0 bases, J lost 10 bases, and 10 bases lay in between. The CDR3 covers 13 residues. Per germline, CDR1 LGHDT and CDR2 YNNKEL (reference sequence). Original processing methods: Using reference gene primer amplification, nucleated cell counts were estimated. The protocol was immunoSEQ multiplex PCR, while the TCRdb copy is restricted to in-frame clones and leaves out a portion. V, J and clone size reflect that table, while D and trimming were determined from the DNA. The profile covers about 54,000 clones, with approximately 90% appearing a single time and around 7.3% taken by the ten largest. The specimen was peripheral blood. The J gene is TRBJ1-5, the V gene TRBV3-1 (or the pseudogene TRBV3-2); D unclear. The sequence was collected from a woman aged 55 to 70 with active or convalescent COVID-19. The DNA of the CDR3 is TGTGCCAGCAGCCAAGATTCCCGAGGTCCCCAGCATTTT. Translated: CASSQDSRGPQHF.